The 30 T cell receptor beta chains in this list originate from one sample, sequenced in a study of cytomegalovirus exposure and HLA in healthy donors. PCR used 60 Vbeta primers and 13 Jbeta primers. TCRdb's copy holds only in-frame clones and misses some; the assay was immunoSEQ multiplex PCR. The repertoire holds 130,000 to 150,000 clones, with about 78% as singletons. The source material was PBMCs. These receptors came from a male donor in good health and CMV-seronegative.

This chain connects TRBV15 to TRBJ2-5, with TRBD2 identical over 10 bases. The J call may be incorrect, as the DNA end agrees better with TRBJ2-7. Germline CDR1 and CDR2: LNHNV and YYDKDF (reference sequence). This CDR3 is built from 15 residues. The CDR3 loop is CATSIGTSGNREQYF. The DNA for the CDR3 is TGTGCCACCAGCATCGGAACTAGCGGGAATCGCGAGCAGTACTTC.

This chain connects TRBV6-1 to TRBJ2-7; tentative D call: TRBD1 (6 bases). Per the germline V gene, CDR1 is MNHNS and CDR2 is SASEGT. Trimming cost V 5 bases and J 4 bases, with 15 bases left between them. The length of the CDR3 is 14 residues. The CDR3 sequence is CASSSYREWYEQYF. CDR3 nucleotides: TGTGCCAGCAGTTCGTACAGGGAGTGGTACGAGCAGTACTTC.

This clone was picked up one time. This chain connects TRBV10-3 to TRBJ2-7, with 10 bases fitting TRBD2. CDR1 ENHRY and CDR2 SYGVKD come from the germline V gene. The CDR3 is made up of 17 amino acids. Trimming cost V 3 bases and J 5 bases; bases outside gene matches: 13. CDR3 residues: CAISDGRLAGAGNEQYF. CDR3 nucleotides: TGTGCCATCAGTGATGGCCGTCTAGCGGGAGCTGGTAACGAGCAGTACTTC.

This rearrangement joins TRBV5-5 to TRBJ1-2; D is unclear. Germline V gene sequence: CDR1 SGHKS, CDR2 YYEKEE (reference sequence). This CDR3 comprises 15 residues. V lost 6 bases, J lost 2 bases, and 17 bases lay in between. The CDR3 region is CASNPWSEANYGYTF. Written as DNA, the CDR3 is TGTGCCAGCAACCCCTGGTCGGAGGCCAACTATGGCTACACCTTC.

As concerns this clone: Within the sample, other DNA sequences also encode this same CDR3. The chain recombines TRBV27 with TRBJ1-1; 7 positions match TRBD1. V shed 2 bases and J 4 bases; nucleotides not matched to a gene: 4. CDR3 length equals 14 residues. The germline gives CDR1 MNHEY, CDR2 SMNVEV (reference sequence). The CDR3 reads CASSLNRGGTEAFF. The CDR3 DNA is TGTGCCAGCAGTTTAAACAGGGGAGGCACTGAAGCTTTCTTT.

The chain carries TRBV29-1 and TRBJ2-7; 10 nucleotides line up with TRBD1. Germline CDR1 SQVTM, CDR2 ANQGSEA. This CDR3 is 14 amino acids long. V was clipped by 3 bases and J by 6 bases; unmatched bases: 8. The chain's CDR3 is CSVDWGTGVSEQYF. Written as DNA, the CDR3 is TGCAGCGTTGATTGGGGGACAGGGGTTAGCGAGCAGTACTTC.

Only a few counts were recorded for this clone. This rearrangement joins TRBV18 to TRBJ1-4; D is uncertain. This CDR3 is built from 11 residues. With 6 bases removed from V and 7 bases from J, the gap between germline ends came to 6 bases. Germline lookup yields CDR1 KGHSH and CDR2 LQKENI. CDR3 bases: TGTGCCAGCTCCGAGGGTGAAAAACTGTTTTTT. Translating gives CASSEGEKLFF.

This clone was found a few times. This sequence joins TRBV27 and TRBJ1-2, with D tentatively TRBD1 (6 bases). V gave up 5 bases and J gave up 2 bases, with 12 bases separating them. The CDR3 is 14 amino acids. CDR1 and CDR2 from the germline V gene are MNHEY and SMNVEV (reference sequence). In DNA, the CDR3 is TGTGCCAGCAGTCCCGGACAGTGGAACTATGGCTACACCTTC. Protein: CASSPGQWNYGYTF.

The CDR3 sequence is CASNYQGQGTEAFF. The CDR3 DNA reads TGTGCCAGCAATTATCAGGGGCAGGGCACTGAAGCTTTCTTT. The J gene is TRBJ1-1, the V gene TRBV6-5; D perhaps matches TRBD1 (6 bases). The V gene lost 7 bases and the J gene lost 4 bases, with 16 bases spanning the gap. The germline V gene has CDR1 MNHEY and CDR2 SVGAGI. The CDR3 covers 14 residues.

The CDR3 loop reads CASSRGWDEQYF. The CDR3 DNA reads TGTGCCAGCAGTAGGGGATGGGACGAGCAGTACTTC. The rearrangement uses TRBV6-5 and TRBJ2-7; possible D gene TRBD1, 5 bases. V gave up 5 bases and J gave up 5 bases, with 10 bases separating them. Germline-derived CDR1 and CDR2 are MNHEY and SVGAGI. The CDR3 has 12 residues.

The chain has TRBV30 and TRBJ2-3; 8 positions match TRBD2. Trimming took 0 bases from V and 2 from J; bases not matched to a gene: 10. From germline, CDR1 is GTSNPN and CDR2 SVGIG (reference sequence). The CDR3 extends over 17 amino acids. CDR3: CAWSVQMTSAHTDTQYF. For the CDR3, the DNA is TGTGCCTGGAGTGTGCAGATGACTAGCGCTCACACAGATACGCAGTATTTT.

The chain couples TRBV9 to TRBJ2-7; 7 bases align to TRBD1. The CDR3 loop spans 14 amino acids. Per germline, CDR1 SGDLS and CDR2 YYNGEE. The J segment lost 4 bases and the V segment lost 4 bases, leaving 8 bases of the junction unmatched. The CDR3 coding sequence is TGTGCCAGCAGCCCCGGGACAGTATCGTACGAGCAGTACTTC. Its translation: CASSPGTVSYEQYF.

A note on this clone: One junction end disagrees with the germline gene, perhaps due to a read error. The chain has TRBV5-4 and TRBJ2-3, with D possibly being TRBD1 (6 bases). Germline CDR1 is SGHNT and CDR2 is YYREEE (reference sequence). The length of the CDR3 is 14 residues. The CDR3 bases are TGCGCCAGCAGCTTCGAACAGGGCGCAGATACGCAGTATTTT. Encoded protein: CASSFEQGADTQYF.

The chain recombines TRBV4-3 with TRBJ1-1; D is uncertain. CDR3 length: 15 residues. V shed 4 bases and J shed 4 bases, with 16 bases lying between them. Per germline, CDR1 LGHNA and CDR2 YSLEER. CDR3 coding DNA: TGCGCCAGCAGCCCAGACATTGGGGAGGGCACTGAAGCTTTCTTT. Its translation: CASSPDIGEGTEAFF.

The gene calls are TRBV5-1 and TRBJ1-2; 8 nucleotides align to TRBD1. Germline V gene lookup returns CDR1 SGHRS and CDR2 YFSETQ. V trimming: 4 bases; J trimming: 0 bases; junction bases outside the gene matches: 5. The CDR3 consists of 15 residues. In DNA, the CDR3 is TGCGCCAGCAGCGCCAGGGGGCAAGCTAACTATGGCTACACCTTC. Translating gives CASSARGQANYGYTF.

This chain links TRBV9 with TRBJ2-3; 8 bases fit TRBD2. Per the germline V gene, CDR1 is SGDLS and CDR2 is YYNGEE. The junction had 15 bases not matched to a gene; V was cut back by 4 bases and J by 5 bases. The CDR3 spans 17 residues. CDR3 DNA: TGTGCCAGCAGCCCAAAGGTAGCGGGGACCCGTAGAGATACGCAGTATTTT. Translated: CASSPKVAGTRRDTQYF.

The chain has TRBV27 and TRBJ1-2; a weak D match, TRBD1 (6 bases). The V end was cut by 4 bases, the J end by 7 bases, with 13 bases between. The CDR3 has 13 amino acids. CDR1 MNHEY and CDR2 SMNVEV come from the germline V gene (reference sequence). This chain's CDR3 is CASSYREGGGYTF. The CDR3 DNA is TGTGCCAGCAGTTACAGGGAGGGAGGTGGCTACACCTTC.

The chain has TRBV9 and TRBJ1-1; 9 nucleotides agree with TRBD1. The CDR3 contains 16 residues. V lost 3 bases to trimming and J lost 6 bases; unmatched junction nucleotides: 12. From germline, CDR1 is SGDLS and CDR2 YYNGEE. CDR3: CASSDGTGPSGAEAFF. CDR3 coding DNA: TGTGCCAGCAGCGACGGGACAGGGCCTTCGGGCGCTGAAGCTTTCTTT. The complete variable domain, with remaining parts taken from reference TRBV9 and TRBJ1-1, reads DSGVTQTPKHLITATGQRVTLRCSPRSGDLSVYWYQQSLDQGLQFLIQYYNGEERAKGNILERFSAQQFPDLHSELNLSSLELGDSALYFCASSDGTGPSGAEAFFGQGTRLTVV.

The J gene is TRBJ1-4, the V gene TRBV7-2; D uncertain. Between the trimmed V and J ends, which lost 7 bases and 7 bases, there was a span of 13 bases. CDR1 SGHTA and CDR2 FQGNSA come from the germline V gene. This CDR3 contains 13 residues. The CDR3 is CASTPLGSEKLFF. The CDR3 coding sequence is TGTGCCAGCACCCCCTTGGGCAGTGAAAAACTGTTTTTT.

The rearrangement uses TRBV10-3 and TRBJ1-2, with 10 positions matching TRBD1. Looked up from germline, CDR1 is ENHRY and CDR2 is SYGVKD. V was clipped by 6 bases and J by 4 bases; unmatched bases: 5. This CDR3 has 14 residues. The CDR3 reads CAISPDRGAYGYTF. CDR3 DNA sequence: TGTGCCATCAGCCCGGACAGGGGGGCCTATGGCTACACCTTC.

Only one count was recorded for this clone. One junction end disagrees with the germline gene, perhaps due to a read error. In nucleotides, the CDR3 is TGTGCTAGCAGCTTAGGCCGGGTACCAGATACGCAGTATTTT. This sequence encodes CASSLGRVPDTQYF. This chain joins TRBV7-7 and TRBJ2-3; D is ambiguous. The CDR3 is made up of 14 amino acids. Germline V gives CDR1 SSHAT, CDR2 FNYEAQ (reference sequence).

This rearrangement joins TRBV7-9 to TRBJ2-5; 8 nucleotides align to TRBD2. CDR3 length: 15 amino acids. The V segment lost 3 bases and the J segment 5 bases; nucleotides outside the gene matches: 8. Germline CDR1 is SEHNR and CDR2 is FQNEAQ (reference sequence). CDR3 sequence: CASSLTSGGGETQYF. Here the CDR3 DNA reads TGTGCCAGCAGCTTGACGAGCGGGGGCGGGGAGACCCAGTACTTC. Based on the CDR3 plus reference TRBV7-9 and TRBJ2-5, the full variable domain is DTGVSQNPRHKITKRGQNVTFRCDPISEHNRLYWYRQTLGQGPEFLTYFQNEAQLEKSRLLSDRFSAERPKGSFSTLEIQRTEQGDSAMYLCASSLTSGGGETQYFGPGTRLLVL.

The J gene is TRBJ2-7, the V gene TRBV6-4, with TRBD1 matching over 10 bases. V shed 3 bases and J 12 bases; nucleotides not matched to a gene: 17. Per germline, CDR1 MRHNA and CDR2 SNTAGT. The CDR3 totals 16 residues. Written as DNA, the CDR3 is TGTGCCAGCAGTGATGGCCCCGGGACAGGGGACCCTAGGCTGTACTTC. Its translation is CASSDGPGTGDPRLYF.

The chain combines TRBV5-1 with TRBJ2-1; 7 bases align to TRBD2. Germline values: CDR1 SGHRS, CDR2 YFSETQ. The CDR3 covers 15 residues. V lost 4 bases and J lost 0; bases outside the gene matches: 4. The CDR3 nucleotides are TGCGCCAGCAGCCTGCTAGCGGTCTCCTACAATGAGCAGTTCTTC. It specifies CASSLLAVSYNEQFF.

The chain is built from TRBV9 and TRBJ1-2; tentatively, D is TRBD1 (6 bases). The germline V and J ends were trimmed by 6 bases and 8 bases, with 23 bases remaining between them. CDR3 length equals 15 residues. Per the germline V gene, CDR1 is SGDLS and CDR2 is YYNGEE. CDR3 amino acids: CASTHSLAGGRGYTF. CDR3 nucleotide sequence: TGTGCCAGCACCCATTCACTTGCGGGGGGCAGAGGCTACACCTTC.

V gene TRBV13 combines with J gene TRBJ1-2; 8 bases align to TRBD1. This CDR3 is 15 amino acids long. Germline V gene sequence: CDR1 PRHDT, CDR2 FYEKMQ (reference sequence). J was trimmed by 4 bases and V by 3 bases; bases with no gene match: 7. The CDR3 DNA reads as TGTGCCAGCAGCTTTGCAGGGGGCGCGACCTATGGCTACACCTTC. Translation gives CASSFAGGATYGYTF.

This clone was detected only a few times. This sequence joins TRBV2 and TRBJ2-7; 9 bases are a match to TRBD2. V dropped 8 bases and J dropped 2; count of bases not matched to a gene: 10. This CDR3 has 15 amino acids. The germline V gene has CDR1 SNHLY and CDR2 FYNNEI. In DNA, the CDR3 is TGTGCCAGCGGGGGTAGCGGGAGTCCGGCCTACGAGCAGTACTTC. Its translation is CASGGSGSPAYEQYF.

The chain employs TRBV6-4 and TRBJ2-1; D unclear. From germline, CDR1 is MRHNA and CDR2 SNTAGT. Trimming left V 0 bases short and J 2 bases short, with 11 bases between. The CDR3 is 16 residues long. This chain's CDR3 is CASSDSDSWPYNEQFF. CDR3 bases: TGTGCCAGCAGTGACTCAGACTCCTGGCCCTACAATGAGCAGTTCTTC.

The genes are TRBV2 and TRBJ1-2, with TRBD1 as a possible D gene (6 bases). The CDR3 has 17 amino acids. Deletions cut 3 bases from V and 6 bases from J, with 23 bases between. The germline CDR1 and CDR2 sequences are SNHLY and FYNNEI. The CDR3 nucleotides are TGTGCCAGCAGTGATAGGGGAGGGGGAGCGAAAGTCCATGGCTACACCTTC. Translated: CASSDRGGGAKVHGYTF.

The V and J genes are TRBV19 and TRBJ1-1; tentative D call: TRBD1 (6 bases). Trimming stripped 7 bases from V and 0 bases from J, with 15 bases between. The CDR3 has 15 amino acids. The germline CDR1 and CDR2 sequences are LNHDA and SQIVND (reference sequence). For the CDR3, the DNA is TGTGCCAGTACGGACAGACGAAGGATGAACACTGAAGCTTTCTTT. It is translated as CASTDRRRMNTEAFF. The full variable domain, rest sourced from reference TRBV19 and TRBJ1-1, is DGGITQSPKYLFRKEGQNVTLSCEQNLNHDAMYWYRQDPGQGLRLIYYSQIVNDFQKGDIAEGYSVSREKKESFPLTVTSAQKNPTAFYLCASTDRRRMNTEAFFGQGTRLTVV.